This T cell receptor beta chain was found in a study of cytomegalovirus exposure and HLA in healthy donors. Study-wide points: Rare TCR sequences predominated, though certain public TCRs were found in many donors. High sensitivity and specificity were reportedly achieved when the classifier diagnosed cytomegalovirus status. No immune exposure information besides CMV serostatus was available. The listing of 150 to 200 TCR beta chains classed them as cytomegalovirus-associated.

The study ran its PCR with 60 Vbeta and 13 Jbeta primers. Produced via immunoSEQ multiplex PCR; TCRdb's table is partial and in-frame only. Found here are roughly 150,000 clones, 84% of them singletons; the top ten hold about 1%. Points on this clone: Its antigen is undetermined. The junction shows a germline mismatch at one end, possibly a read error.

Germline V gives CDR1 SEHNR, CDR2 FQNEAQ (reference sequence). The CDR3 length is 14 residues. Sequencing was carried out using PBMCs. The sequence derives from a man aged 25 to 45 in good health and CMV-seronegative. V and J are TRBV7-9 and TRBJ2-3, with D possibly being TRBD1 (6 bases). CDR3 nucleotide sequence: TGTTCCAGCATCCCAGGGGCAGGGACAGATACGCAGTATTTT. As protein: CSSIPGAGTDTQYF.